The sequence of this TCR beta chain was determined in a study of T cell changes during pregnancy in multiple sclerosis. Here immunoSEQ multiplex PCR was the method, and the copy in TCRdb shows in-frame clones only, minus some. Of under 15,000 clones in the sample, around 89% were seen once. The TCR sequence derives from a female donor in good health, enrolled as a control in a pregnancy study. Sequencing was performed on CD8+ T cells from peripheral blood mononuclear cells, taken in the second trimester of pregnancy.

CDR3 residues: CASSIPGPFYGYTF. The CDR3 coding sequence is TGTGCCAGTAGTATTCCCGGTCCCTTCTATGGCTACACCTTC. V usage is TRBV19 and J usage is TRBJ1-2; no firm D call. V lost 3 bases to trimming and J lost 4 bases, with 12 bases between them. This CDR3 region has 14 residues. CDR1 is LNHDA and CDR2 is SQIVND in the germline V gene (reference sequence).